What follows describes a single TCR beta chain. Its specificity is not known. These data belong to a study of CD8+ T cells in alopecia areata. Study results and limitations: While patients received tofacitinib, many expanded lesional clones remained present in scalp and blood. TCR sharing across patients was less clear than in mice, possibly HLA-related.

Isolated RNA was reverse transcribed into cDNA used as the sequencing template. Libraries were prepared by immunoSEQ multiplex PCR; TCRdb keeps only in-frame clonotypes and omits some of them. This table holds fewer than 250,000 clones, approximately 47% found once. The treatment: oral pan-JAK inhibitor, 5-10 mg twice daily. Peripheral blood and lesional scalp punch biopsies were taken from alopecia areata patients. Investigators sorted PBMCs to obtain both CD4+ and CD8+ T cells. From germline, CDR1 is SGHRS and CDR2 YFSETQ. The V end was cut by 0 bases, the J end by 2 bases, with 3 bases between. The CDR3 covers 14 residues.

The chain employs TRBV5-1 and TRBJ2-6; D gene uncertain. The TCR sequence derives from a human donor with alopecia areata. The sample in question was CD4+ T cells sorted from blood, obtained at approximately week 36, from a patient treated with tofacitinib. The CDR3 spells CASSLGAGANVLTF. CDR3 coding DNA: TGCGCCAGCAGCTTGGGGGCTGGGGCCAACGTCCTGACTTTC.